The 20 T cell receptor beta chains reported below all come from one sample, sequenced in a study of cytotoxic CD8 clonotypes in ibrutinib-treated CLL. Only in-frame clones appear in the TCRdb table, and some are missing; sequencing was by immunoSEQ multiplex PCR. The table has 150,000 to 200,000 clones, around nine tenths seen once. Sequences were derived from PBMCs, sampled at disease progression, from a patient treated with ibrutinib. These receptors originate from a human donor with chronic lymphocytic leukemia.

This clone was detected only a few times. The rearrangement links TRBV5-5 to TRBJ1-3; D is unresolved. CDR1 and CDR2 (germline): SGHKS, YYEKEE (reference sequence). The CDR3 sequence is 16 residues long. V was cut by 0 bases and J by 1 base, with 11 bases left in between. The CDR3 here is CASSLAVVGSGNTIYF. Here the CDR3 DNA reads TGTGCCAGCAGCTTGGCCGTTGTGGGGTCTGGAAACACCATATATTTT.

This clone appeared a single time. The rearrangement links TRBV27 to TRBJ2-7; tentatively, D is TRBD2 (5 bases). This CDR3 spans 17 amino acids. Germline CDR1 MNHEY, CDR2 SMNVEV (reference sequence). The V and J ends lost 6 bases and 2 bases respectively, with 23 bases between them. The CDR3 here is CASSRDRANSGTYEQYF. The CDR3 DNA sequence: TGTGCCAGCAGCCGAGACCGGGCCAACAGCGGAACCTACGAGCAGTACTTC.

The rearrangement uses TRBV5-1 and TRBJ2-4, with 10 bases matching TRBD1. The germline V gene encodes CDR1 SGHRS and CDR2 YFSETQ. The CDR3 consists of 17 residues. J lost 4 bases, V lost 3 bases, and 10 bases had no gene match. Written as DNA, the CDR3 is TGCGCCAGCAGCTCGGTGCGTGGGACAGGGGCGAAAAACATTCAGTACTTC. It yields the protein CASSSVRGTGAKNIQYF.

This chain connects TRBV25-1 to TRBJ2-3; TRBD1 matches 8 bases. This CDR3 spans 17 amino acids. Trimming took 4 bases from V and 5 from J; bases not matched to a gene: 14. From germline, CDR1 is MGHDK and CDR2 SYGVNS. The CDR3 DNA reads TGTGCCAGCAGTGGAATTGCGACAGGGGCCAGTAGAGATACGCAGTATTTT. It yields the protein CASSGIATGASRDTQYF.

The CDR3 is CAWTRKSGNTIYF. CDR3 DNA sequence: TGTGCCTGGACACGAAAATCTGGAAACACCATATATTTT. The gene calls are TRBV30 and TRBJ1-3; D not certain. The CDR3 consists of 13 residues. With 4 bases removed from V and 1 base from J, the gap between germline ends came to 8 bases. Germline values: CDR1 GTSNPN, CDR2 SVGIG (reference sequence).

The J gene is TRBJ1-1, the V gene TRBV14; 7 bases fit TRBD1. This CDR3 comprises 13 residues. Germline assignment: CDR1 SGHDN and CDR2 FVKESK. Losses at the gene ends were 4 bases for V and 4 bases for J; bases not matched to a gene: 3. Here the CDR3 DNA reads TGTGCCAGCAGCCCTGACAGGGCCACTGAAGCTTTCTTT. Its protein is CASSPDRATEAFF.

This rearrangement joins TRBV15 to TRBJ2-5, with 11 bases fitting TRBD1. Germline V gene sequence: CDR1 LNHNV, CDR2 YYDKDF (reference sequence). The CDR3 totals 15 residues. The V segment lost 5 bases and the J segment 5 bases; nucleotides outside the gene matches: 7. This CDR3 is CATSRDRGLRETQYF. The CDR3 bases are TGTGCCACCAGCCGGGACAGGGGGTTACGGGAGACCCAGTACTTC.

CDR3 sequence reads: CASSSDRASYYGYTF. DNA for the CDR3: TGTGCCAGCAGCTCCGACAGGGCCTCTTACTATGGCTACACCTTC. V gene TRBV5-4 combines with J gene TRBJ1-2; 7 nucleotides align to TRBD1. Germline assignment: CDR1 SGHNT and CDR2 YYREEE (reference sequence). After removal of 3 bases from V and 3 bases from J, the junction contained 8 bases not matched to a gene. The CDR3 length is 15 residues.

A single count supports this clone. One end of the junction does not line up with germline, which may come from a read error. V is TRBV7-7 and J is TRBJ2-2; D ambiguous. The CDR3 has 16 residues. The V gene's germline CDR1 is SSHAT and CDR2 FNYEAQ (reference sequence). The CDR3 sequence: CASSLGSPSNTGELFF. CDR3 DNA sequence: TGTGCTAGCAGCTTAGGGTCCCCTTCGAACACCGGGGAGCTGTTTTTT.

V usage is TRBV11-2 and J usage is TRBJ1-2, with D possibly TRBD1 on 5 matching bases. V was clipped by 6 bases and J by 4 bases, with 18 bases between them. Per germline, CDR1 SGHAT and CDR2 FQNNGV. The CDR3 extends over 15 amino acids. The CDR3 DNA sequence: TGTGCCAGCAGTGACCTCGGGGGGATCAGCTATGGCTACACCTTC. It encodes CASSDLGGISYGYTF.

The chain combines TRBV2 with TRBJ2-1, with 8 bases fitting TRBD2. The CDR3 length is 15 residues. V lost 6 bases, J lost 4 bases, and 8 bases stayed unmatched. Germline V gene data show CDR1 as SNHLY and CDR2 as FYNNEI. The CDR3 bases are TGTGCCAGCAGGCTAGCGGGTGGGGAGTACAATGAGCAGTTCTTC. It translates to CASRLAGGEYNEQFF.

J is TRBJ2-7 and V is TRBV25-1; TRBD1 matches 10 bases. The germline gives CDR1 MGHDK, CDR2 SYGVNS. Trimming removed 1 base from V and 3 bases from J; junction bases left unmatched: 3. The CDR3 spans 15 residues. CDR3 bases: TGTGCCAGCAGTGAATCCGGGACAGGGGTCTACGAGCAGTACTTC. Translating gives CASSESGTGVYEQYF.

Concerning this clone itself: This sample also contains other DNA sequences that code for the same CDR3. The rearrangement joins TRBV5-1 to TRBJ1-2; tentatively, D is TRBD1 (6 bases). The length of the CDR3 is 13 residues. Trimming stripped 1 base from V and 8 bases from J, with 12 bases between. Germline CDR1 SGHRS, CDR2 YFSETQ. In DNA, the CDR3 is TGCGCCAGCAGCTTGACAGGGTTGGGAGGCTACACCTTC. Its protein product is CASSLTGLGGYTF. Full variable domain (remainder filled in from reference TRBV5-1 and TRBJ1-2): KAGVTQTPRYLIKTRGQQVTLSCSPISGHRSVSWYQQTPGQGLQFLFEYFSETQRNKGNFPGRFSGRQFSNSRSEMNVSTLELGDSALYLCASSLTGLGGYTFGSGTRLTVV.

The chain combines TRBV29-1 with TRBJ2-1; 14 bases agree with TRBD2. Trimming at V came to 0 bases and at J to 2 bases, leaving 9 bases not matched to a gene. The CDR3 length is 19 residues. Germline V gives CDR1 SQVTM, CDR2 ANQGSEA. The CDR3 DNA reads as TGCAGCGTTGAAGATGGGGGACTAGCGGGAGTTAACCCCTACAATGAGCAGTTCTTC. Its translation is CSVEDGGLAGVNPYNEQFF.

The V gene is TRBV25-1, the J gene TRBJ2-1; 9 nucleotides align to TRBD1. CDR3 length: 14 amino acids. With V trimmed by 10 bases and J by 3 bases, 7 bases remained unmatched. In germline, CDR1 is MGHDK, CDR2 SYGVNS. Here the CDR3 reads CATKGQGIYNEQFF. The CDR3 region has the DNA TGTGCCACGAAGGGACAGGGTATCTACAATGAGCAGTTCTTC.

This chain links TRBV6-5 with TRBJ1-6; D is perhaps TRBD1 (6 bases). This CDR3 is 15 amino acids long. Germline loops: CDR1 MNHEY, CDR2 SVGAGI. V dropped 6 bases and J dropped 6 bases, with 15 bases sitting between them. CDR3 loop: CASRLEGTFNSPLHF. The DNA of the CDR3 is TGTGCCAGCAGGCTCGAAGGGACATTTAATTCACCCCTCCACTTT.

The chain recombines TRBV7-2 with TRBJ1-1, with D possibly TRBD1 on 6 matching bases. Germline-derived CDR1 and CDR2 are SGHTA and FQGNSA. The V and J ends lost 3 bases and 4 bases respectively, with 12 bases between them. This CDR3 spans 14 amino acids. The CDR3 sequence is CASSLGGRSTEAFF. CDR3 nucleotides: TGTGCCAGCAGCTTGGGGGGGCGAAGCACTGAAGCTTTCTTT. The complete variable domain, with remaining parts taken from reference TRBV7-2 and TRBJ1-1, reads GAGVSQSPSNKVTEKGKDVELRCDPISGHTALYWYRQSLGQGLEFLIYFQGNSAPDKSGLPSDRFSAERTGGSVSTLTIQRTQQEDSAVYLCASSLGGRSTEAFFGQGTRLTVV.

The rearrangement joins TRBV6-1 to TRBJ1-1; D is possibly TRBD1 (5 bases). V was clipped by 6 bases and J by 4 bases, with 12 bases between them. From germline, CDR1 is MNHNS and CDR2 SASEGT. The CDR3 runs 13 residues. CDR3 bases: TGTGCCAGCAGGGGGACCCGGCTCACTGAAGCTTTCTTT. Amino acids: CASRGTRLTEAFF.

The genes are TRBV6-5 and TRBJ1-1; 9 bases are shared with TRBD1. CDR1 and CDR2 from the germline V gene are MNHEY and SVGAGI. CDR3 length: 14 residues. The V segment lost 2 bases and the J segment 6 bases; nucleotides outside the gene matches: 4. CDR3 bases: TGTGCCAGCAGTTACCCCCGACAGGGGGCTGAAGCTTTCTTT. Amino acid sequence: CASSYPRQGAEAFF.

The chain is built from TRBV5-4 and TRBJ2-7, with 9 bases lining up with TRBD1. The CDR3 totals 17 residues. Germline V gives CDR1 SGHNT, CDR2 YYREEE (reference sequence). The V and J ends lost 0 bases and 2 bases, in that order; junction bases with no gene match: 9. The DNA for the CDR3 is TGTGCCAGCAGCTTGGCGGGTTACGGGACAGGGCCCTACGAGCAGTACTTC. Protein sequence: CASSLAGYGTGPYEQYF. Full variable domain (rest looked up from reference TRBV5-4 and TRBJ2-7): ETGVTQSPTHLIKTRGQQVTLRCSSQSGHNTVSWYQQALGQGPQFIFQYYREEENGRGNFPPRFSGLQFPNYSSELNVNALELDDSALYLCASSLAGYGTGPYEQYFGPGTRLTVT.